The sequence of this TCR beta chain was determined in a study of regulatory T cells in long-lasting Graves disease. Assembly of TCR beta libraries relied on iRepertoire HTBI primers together with Arm-PCR of CDR3 regions. From the multiplex PCR reads, TCRdb called clonotypes with MiXCR, one entry per CDR3 protein. This sample has some 220,000 distinct CDR3 sequences, with roughly 18% found just once. Time point described: newly diagnosed GD, antithyroid drugs for less than 3 months. The TCR library was prepared using RNA isolated from PBMCs. This clonotype was detected ten times or more. In addition, the sample was reused for a study of T cells in Graves' hyperthyroidism and ophthalmopathy.

This specimen consisted of peripheral blood mononuclear cells (PBMCs), obtained at new diagnosis, from a patient treated with antithyroid drugs. The source is a woman aged 25 to 39 with Graves disease.

This chain's CDR3 is CASSSTSESWETQYF. DNA for the CDR3: TGTGCCAGCAGCTCGACTAGCGAGAGTTGGGAGACCCAGTACTTC. The chain couples TRBV7-3 to TRBJ2-5, with 8 positions matching TRBD2. CDR1 and CDR2 (germline): SGHTA, FQGTGA. This CDR3 is 15 amino acids long. V lost 4 bases to trimming and J lost 5 bases; unmatched junction nucleotides: 9.